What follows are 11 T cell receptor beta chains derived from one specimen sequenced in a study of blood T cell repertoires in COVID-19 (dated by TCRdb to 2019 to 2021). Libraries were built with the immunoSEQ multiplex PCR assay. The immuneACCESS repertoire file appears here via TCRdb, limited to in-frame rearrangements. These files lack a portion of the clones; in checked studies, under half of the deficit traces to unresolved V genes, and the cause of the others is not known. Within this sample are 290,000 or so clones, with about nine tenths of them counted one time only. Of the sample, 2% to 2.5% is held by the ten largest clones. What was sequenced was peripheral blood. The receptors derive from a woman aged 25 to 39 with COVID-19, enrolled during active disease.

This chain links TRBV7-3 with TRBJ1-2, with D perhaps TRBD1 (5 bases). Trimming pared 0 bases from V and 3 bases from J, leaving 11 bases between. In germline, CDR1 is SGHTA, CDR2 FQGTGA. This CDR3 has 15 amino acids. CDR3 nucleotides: TGTGCCAGCAGCTTAACCCGGCAGGGCCACTATGGCTACACCTTC. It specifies CASSLTRQGHYGYTF.

Here the CDR3 reads CASSPGTSGRSYNEQFF. The CDR3 DNA sequence: TGCGCCAGCAGCCCCGGGACTAGCGGGAGGTCCTACAATGAGCAGTTCTTC. The gene calls are TRBV5-1 and TRBJ2-1; 15 bases map to TRBD2. There are 17 residues in the CDR3. Unmatched junction bases numbered 3, after V lost 4 bases and J lost 1 base. Germline V lookup: CDR1 SGHRS, CDR2 YFSETQ.

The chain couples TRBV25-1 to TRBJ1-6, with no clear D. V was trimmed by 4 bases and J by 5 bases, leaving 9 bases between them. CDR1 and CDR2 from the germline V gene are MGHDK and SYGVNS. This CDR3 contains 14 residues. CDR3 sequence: CASSGPPHNSPLHF. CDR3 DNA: TGTGCCAGCAGTGGGCCCCCTCATAATTCACCCCTCCACTTT.

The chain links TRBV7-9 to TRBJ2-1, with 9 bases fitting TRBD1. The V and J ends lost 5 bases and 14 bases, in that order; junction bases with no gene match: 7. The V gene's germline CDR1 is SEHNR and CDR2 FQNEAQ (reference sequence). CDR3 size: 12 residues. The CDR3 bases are TGTGCCAGCAGCCTAAACGGACAGGGGAAGTTCTTC. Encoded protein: CASSLNGQGKFF. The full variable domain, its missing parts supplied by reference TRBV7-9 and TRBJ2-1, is DTGVSQNPRHKITKRGQNVTFRCDPISEHNRLYWYRQTLGQGPEFLTYFQNEAQLEKSRLLSDRFSAERPKGSFSTLEIQRTEQGDSAMYLCASSLNGQGKFFGPGTRLTVL.

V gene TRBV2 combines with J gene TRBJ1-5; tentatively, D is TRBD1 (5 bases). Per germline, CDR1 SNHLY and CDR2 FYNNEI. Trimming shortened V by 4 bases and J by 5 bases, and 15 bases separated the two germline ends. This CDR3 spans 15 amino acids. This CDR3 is CASSALIPGDQPQHF. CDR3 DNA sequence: TGTGCCAGCAGTGCACTCATCCCGGGGGATCAGCCCCAGCATTTT.

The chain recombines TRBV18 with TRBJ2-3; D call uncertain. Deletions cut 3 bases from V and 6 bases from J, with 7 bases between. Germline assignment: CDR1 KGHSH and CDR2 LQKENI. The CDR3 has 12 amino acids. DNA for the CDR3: TGTGCCAGCTCACCGAAGGAGGATACGCAGTATTTT. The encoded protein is CASSPKEDTQYF. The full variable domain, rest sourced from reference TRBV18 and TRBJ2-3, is NAGVMQNPRHLVRRRGQEARLRCSPMKGHSHVYWYRQLPEEGLKFMVYLQKENIIDESGMPKERFSAEFPKEGPSILRIQQVVRGDSAAYFCASSPKEDTQYFGPGTRLTVL.

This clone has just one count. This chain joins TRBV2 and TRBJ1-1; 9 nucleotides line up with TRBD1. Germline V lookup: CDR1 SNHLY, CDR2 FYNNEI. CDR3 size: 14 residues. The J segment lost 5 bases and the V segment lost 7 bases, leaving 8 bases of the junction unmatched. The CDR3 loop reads CASTRDRVETEAFF. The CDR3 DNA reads TGTGCCAGCACACGGGACAGGGTAGAGACTGAAGCTTTCTTT.

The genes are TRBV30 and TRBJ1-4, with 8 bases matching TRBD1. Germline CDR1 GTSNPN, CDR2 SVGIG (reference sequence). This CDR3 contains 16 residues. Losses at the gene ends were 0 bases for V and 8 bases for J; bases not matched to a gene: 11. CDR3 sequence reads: CAWSVPSGTGGEKLFF. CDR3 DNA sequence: TGTGCCTGGAGTGTACCCTCCGGGACAGGAGGGGAAAAACTGTTTTTT.

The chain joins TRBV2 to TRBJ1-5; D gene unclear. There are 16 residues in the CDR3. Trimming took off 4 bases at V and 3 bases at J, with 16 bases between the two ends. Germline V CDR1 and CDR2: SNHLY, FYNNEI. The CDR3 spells CASSVLGVGNNQPQHF. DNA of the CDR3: TGTGCCAGCAGTGTTCTTGGAGTCGGCAACAATCAGCCCCAGCATTTT.

In nucleotides, the CDR3 is TGTGCCAGTAGGACAGGGGGCAATCAGCCCCAGCATTTT. Residues: CASRTGGNQPQHF. The chain has TRBV19 and TRBJ1-5, with 8 nucleotides matching TRBD1. Germline assignment: CDR1 LNHDA and CDR2 SQIVND (reference sequence). Germline trimming cut 6 bases from V and 2 bases from J; bases unmatched to any gene: 0. The CDR3 has 13 amino acids.

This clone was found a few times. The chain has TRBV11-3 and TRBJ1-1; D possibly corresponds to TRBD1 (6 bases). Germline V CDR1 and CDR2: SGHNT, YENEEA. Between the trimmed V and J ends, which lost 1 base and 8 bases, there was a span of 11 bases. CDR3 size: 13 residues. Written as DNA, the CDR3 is TGTGCCAGCAGCTTAGCTCCAGACAGGGAAGCTTTCTTT. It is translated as CASSLAPDREAFF.